Shown below are 23 T cell receptor beta chains from a single sample sequenced in a study of T cells after posttransplantation cyclophosphamide. Clones were read by immunoSEQ multiplex PCR, and TCRdb kept only the in-frame ones, dropping some. The repertoire holds around 4,400 clones, with roughly 77% as singletons. Cyclophosphamide on days +3 and +4 followed busulfan-fludarabine conditioning and a marrow graft. Sequenced material: PBMCs, taken about 27 days after a stem cell transplant with posttransplant cyclophosphamide. These receptors all come from a male patient aged 45-59 years who received an allogeneic stem cell transplant from an unrelated donor, was CMV-positive, and had acute GVHD only. A share of the T cells may be of graft donor origin.

The gene calls are TRBV7-3 and TRBJ1-1; no definite D call. Germline lookup yields CDR1 SGHTA and CDR2 FQGTGA. The CDR3 sequence is 13 residues long. Trimming took off 2 bases at V and 5 bases at J, with 9 bases between the two ends. This CDR3 reads CASSLLAGTEAFF. In nucleotides, the CDR3 is TGTGCCAGCAGCTTATTAGCCGGGACTGAAGCTTTCTTT. The full variable domain, completed using reference TRBV7-3 and TRBJ1-1, is GAGVSQTPSNKVTEKGKYVELRCDPISGHTALYWYRQSLGQGPEFLIYFQGTGAADDSGLPNDRFFAVRPEGSVSTLKIQRTERGDSAVYLCASSLLAGTEAFFGQGTRLTVV.

This rearrangement joins TRBV7-8 to TRBJ2-5; TRBD1 matches 9 bases. Germline assignment: CDR1 SGHVS and CDR2 FQNEAQ. The J segment lost 3 bases and the V segment lost 7 bases, leaving 3 bases of the junction unmatched. This CDR3 comprises 13 residues. Here the CDR3 DNA reads TGTGCCAGCAACAGGGACAGGGAAGAGACCCAGTACTTC. This encodes CASNRDREETQYF.

This clone is labeled as large. This chain joins TRBV5-6 and TRBJ2-7, with D possibly TRBD1 on 6 matching bases. CDR3 length: 15 amino acids. In germline, CDR1 is SGHDT, CDR2 YYEEEE. Trimming shortened V by 3 bases and J by 1 base, and 14 bases separated the two germline ends. Here the CDR3 reads CASSSLQQGSYEQYF. CDR3 in DNA: TGTGCCAGCAGCTCACTCCAACAGGGTTCCTACGAGCAGTACTTC.

This chain joins TRBV2 and TRBJ2-1; no clear D gene. Germline V lookup: CDR1 SNHLY, CDR2 FYNNEI. V lost 2 bases to trimming and J lost 0 bases, with 11 bases between them. The CDR3 spans 16 residues. The DNA for the CDR3 is TGTGCCAGCAGTGAATGGGCAGGAAGCTCCTACAATGAGCAGTTCTTC. Translated: CASSEWAGSSYNEQFF.

This chain connects TRBV29-1 to TRBJ2-3; 8 bases are shared with TRBD2. V lost 2 bases to trimming and J lost 1 base; unmatched junction nucleotides: 8. Germline V gene sequence: CDR1 SQVTM, CDR2 ANQGSEA. CDR3 length: 16 amino acids. The CDR3 nucleotides are TGCAGCGTTGAACCGGGACTAGGGAATGGCACAGATACGCAGTATTTT. Translated, it gives CSVEPGLGNGTDTQYF.

In its sample, this clone was seen once. The chain recombines TRBV2 with TRBJ2-5; TRBD2 matches 9 bases. The junction had 5 bases not matched to a gene; V was cut back by 1 base and J by 5 bases. The CDR3 sequence is 15 residues long. Looked up from germline, CDR1 is SNHLY and CDR2 is FYNNEI. CDR3 protein: CASSEGRGGRETQYF. CDR3 nucleotides: TGTGCCAGCAGTGAAGGGCGGGGGGGCCGGGAGACCCAGTACTTC.

J is TRBJ2-2 and V is TRBV7-2, with a weak D call TRBD2 (6 bases). V was cut by 6 bases and J by 7 bases, with 15 bases left in between. Germline values: CDR1 SGHTA, CDR2 FQGNSA. The CDR3 sequence is 14 residues long. CDR3 region: CASSRGLPHGELFF. The CDR3 coding sequence is TGTGCCAGCAGTAGGGGACTCCCCCACGGGGAGCTGTTTTTT.

This clone was seen just once. V is TRBV5-4 and J is TRBJ2-7; 8 bases are a match to TRBD2. The V segment lost 2 bases and the J segment 2 bases; nucleotides outside the gene matches: 6. This CDR3 contains 15 residues. Germline V lookup: CDR1 SGHNT, CDR2 YYREEE (reference sequence). CDR3 DNA sequence: TGTGCCAGCAGCTTAGGAACTAGCGGCCCCTACGAGCAGTACTTC. It codes for CASSLGTSGPYEQYF. The whole variable domain, remainder taken from reference TRBV5-4 and TRBJ2-7, is ETGVTQSPTHLIKTRGQQVTLRCSSQSGHNTVSWYQQALGQGPQFIFQYYREEENGRGNFPPRFSGLQFPNYSSELNVNALELDDSALYLCASSLGTSGPYEQYFGPGTRLTVT.

The DNA for the CDR3 is TGCGCCAGCAGCTCACAGGGGAGCTCCTACAATGAGCAGTTCTTC. As protein: CASSSQGSSYNEQFF. This chain uses TRBV5-1 with TRBJ2-1, with TRBD1 matching over 7 bases. The CDR3 runs 15 residues. Germline V CDR1 and CDR2: SGHRS, YFSETQ. V shed 3 bases and J 0 bases; nucleotides not matched to a gene: 3.

V gene TRBV5-5 combines with J gene TRBJ2-1; TRBD2 matches at 12 bases. The CDR3 is made up of 14 amino acids. Unmatched junction bases numbered 2, after V lost 2 bases and J lost 8 bases. CDR1 is SGHKS and CDR2 is YYEKEE in the germline V gene (reference sequence). The CDR3 is CASSFWTSGDEQFF. Written as DNA, the CDR3 is TGTGCCAGCAGCTTTTGGACTAGCGGGGATGAGCAGTTCTTC. Supplemented by reference TRBV5-5 and TRBJ2-1, the full variable domain reads DAGVTQSPTHLIKTRGQQVTLRCSPISGHKSVSWYQQVLGQGPQFIFQYYEKEERGRGNFPDRFSARQFPNYSSELNVNALLLGDSALYLCASSFWTSGDEQFFGPGTRLTVL.

This chain connects TRBV28 to TRBJ2-7; the D gene is possibly TRBD1 (5 bases). The CDR3 sequence is 13 residues long. V lost 10 bases, J lost 2 bases, and 15 bases lay in between. Germline CDR1 and CDR2: MDHEN and SYDVKM. The CDR3 DNA follows: TGTGCCACCGGCCCGACAGTTACCTACGAGCAGTACTTC. Its translation: CATGPTVTYEQYF.

The rearrangement joins TRBV7-2 to TRBJ2-1; 14 nucleotides align to TRBD2. Germline CDR1 is SGHTA and CDR2 is FQGNSA. V trimming: 1 base; J trimming: 7 bases; junction bases outside the gene matches: 12. The CDR3 contains 19 residues. CDR3 in DNA: TGTGCCAGCAGCTTAGTTGCAGGGACTAGCGGGAGCCGGGTGAATGAGCAGTTCTTC. It specifies CASSLVAGTSGSRVNEQFF.

V and J are TRBV5-4 and TRBJ2-1, with D possibly being TRBD2 (6 bases). The V gene's germline CDR1 is SGHNT and CDR2 YYREEE (reference sequence). The CDR3 extends over 14 amino acids. The V and J ends lost 3 bases and 9 bases respectively, with 16 bases between them. CDR3 nucleotide sequence: TGTGCCAGCAGCTCGGGGACTTCACCCGGTGAGCAGTTCTTC. Protein sequence: CASSSGTSPGEQFF.

The V call is TRBV19, the J call TRBJ2-1; 7 positions agree with TRBD2. Trimming took 4 bases from V and 5 from J; bases not matched to a gene: 8. The CDR3 totals 15 residues. CDR1 LNHDA and CDR2 SQIVND come from the germline V gene (reference sequence). The CDR3 nucleotides are TGTGCCAGTAGTAATGTGGGAGGGCCTAACAATGAGCAGTTCTTC. Translated: CASSNVGGPNNEQFF.

The V and J genes are TRBV28 and TRBJ2-7; 9 bases fit TRBD1. V was pared by 6 bases and J by 4 bases, with 13 bases of the junction left unmatched. In germline, CDR1 is MDHEN, CDR2 SYDVKM. The CDR3 extends over 16 amino acids. Here the CDR3 reads CASSHQDRGWEYEQYF. As DNA, the CDR3 is TGTGCCAGCAGCCATCAGGACAGGGGTTGGGAGTACGAGCAGTACTTC.

The chain couples TRBV29-1 to TRBJ2-7, with 10 bases identical to TRBD1. Germline V gene sequence: CDR1 SQVTM, CDR2 ANQGSEA. CDR3 size: 13 residues. V trimming: 2 bases; J trimming: 11 bases; junction bases outside the gene matches: 9. In DNA form, the CDR3 reads TGCAGCGTTGAATGGGGACAGGGGAGGGCTAAGTACTTC. Protein: CSVEWGQGRAKYF.

This chain uses TRBV10-3 with TRBJ1-4, with 8 bases matching TRBD1. The CDR3 spans 11 residues. Germline V gene data show CDR1 as ENHRY and CDR2 as SYGVKD. With 6 bases clipped from V and 15 bases from J, the junction kept 6 bases outside the gene matches. The CDR3 nucleotides read TGTGCCATCAGCGATGGACAGGGAATGTTTTTT. This encodes CAISDGQGMFF.

The chain couples TRBV4-3 to TRBJ1-2, with D uncertain. CDR3 length equals 16 residues. Trimming took 0 bases from V and 0 from J, leaving 11 bases between them. The V gene's germline CDR1 is LGHNA and CDR2 YSLEER. The chain's CDR3 is CASSQDRGRSNYGYTF. The CDR3 DNA reads as TGCGCCAGCAGCCAAGATAGAGGCAGATCTAACTATGGCTACACCTTC.

This chain uses TRBV27 with TRBJ2-2; D gene uncertain. Per germline, CDR1 MNHEY and CDR2 SMNVEV (reference sequence). There are 14 residues in the CDR3. V lost 5 bases, J lost 3 bases, and 10 bases lay in between. CDR3 nucleotides: TGTGCCAGCAGTCTAACTATCGACACCGGGGAGCTGTTTTTT. Its protein is CASSLTIDTGELFF.

The V and J genes are TRBV6-5 and TRBJ2-1; a possible D gene is TRBD2 (6 bases). CDR1 and CDR2 (germline): MNHEY, SVGAGI. There are 14 residues in the CDR3. Deletions cut 6 bases from V and 2 bases from J, with 11 bases between. CDR3 DNA sequence: TGTGCCAGCAGACCCGGGGGTACCTACAATGAGCAGTTCTTC. Translated, it gives CASRPGGTYNEQFF.

This clone was seen more than once but under ten times. The rearrangement links TRBV6-1 to TRBJ2-7; D not resolved. This CDR3 has 16 amino acids. The ends were cut back, 1 base at V and 2 bases at J, with 15 bases in the middle. From germline, CDR1 is MNHNS and CDR2 SASEGT. The CDR3 sequence: CASSEGALLPTYEQYF. In DNA, the CDR3 is TGTGCCAGCAGTGAAGGGGCTCTGCTCCCTACCTACGAGCAGTACTTC.

The rearrangement uses TRBV5-4 and TRBJ2-7, with TRBD2 matching over 8 bases. This CDR3 is built from 15 residues. The germline CDR1 and CDR2 sequences are SGHNT and YYREEE (reference sequence). V gave up 4 bases and J gave up 5 bases; unmatched junction bases: 11. The CDR3: CASSPTGGAWNEQYF. Written as DNA, the CDR3 is TGTGCCAGCAGCCCCACCGGGGGGGCTTGGAACGAGCAGTACTTC.

The chain joins TRBV5-1 to TRBJ1-2; 8 bases are a match to TRBD1. The CDR3 spans 15 residues. V lost 0 bases to trimming and J lost 7 bases; unmatched junction nucleotides: 8. Germline lookup yields CDR1 SGHRS and CDR2 YFSETQ. In DNA, the CDR3 is TGCGCCAGCAGCTTGGGGTTGGACAGGGAAACTGGCTACACCTTC. Translation gives CASSLGLDRETGYTF. The full variable domain, completed using reference TRBV5-1 and TRBJ1-2, is KAGVTQTPRYLIKTRGQQVTLSCSPISGHRSVSWYQQTPGQGLQFLFEYFSETQRNKGNFPGRFSGRQFSNSRSEMNVSTLELGDSALYLCASSLGLDRETGYTFGSGTRLTVV.